These T cell receptor beta chains were read from a single sample in a study of T-cell memory formation after mild COVID-19. Each CDR3 protein gets one entry after TCRdb re-called the 5' RACE reads with MiXCR. The table lists about 600,000 distinct CDR3 sequences, about 20% of them singletons. Input material: PBMCs or a T cell subset sorted from them (not recorded which). These receptors were taken from an adult woman who had mild COVID-19 (a few samples of this study predate the infection). Cell type and time point are not known. Each CDR3 is given with its conserved first and last residue. D genes are given only for firm matches. Clone size is given for some rows only: seen once, a few or many times, or a class if the clone is expanded.

V,D,size,J,CDR3,DNA
TRBV12-3/TRBV12-4,-,many,TRBJ2-6,CASTQGGLGANVLTF,TGTGCCAGCACCCAGGGGGGGCTTGGGGCCAACGTCCTGACTTTC
TRBV19,TRBD2,few,TRBJ2-1,CATGIGLAGEQFF,TGTGCCACAGGGATAGGACTAGCGGGTGAGCAGTTCTTC
TRBV5-1,-,few,TRBJ2-1,CASTRGPGNEQFF,TGCGCCAGCACCCGCGGGCCGGGGAATGAGCAGTTCTTC
TRBV15,TRBD2,few,TRBJ2-1,CATSTAGGYNEQFF,TGTGCCACCAGCACAGCGGGGGGCTACAATGAGCAGTTCTTC
TRBV5-1,-,-,TRBJ2-7,CASSLGQLDPYEQYF,TGCGCCAGCAGCTTAGGTCAGCTGGACCCCTACGAGCAGTACTTC
TRBV7-9,-,-,TRBJ1-2,CASSSRRGLSYTF,TGTGCCAGCAGCTCGCGGCGGGGACTGTCCTACACCTTC
TRBV5-1,TRBD1,-,TRBJ2-5,CASSSSRQGWQETQYF,TGCGCCAGCAGCTCGTCAAGACAGGGGTGGCAAGAGACCCAGTACTTC
TRBV7-2,-,-,TRBJ1-1,CASSWDGGVTEAFF,TGTGCCAGCAGCTGGGATGGTGGGGTCACTGAAGCTTTCTTT
TRBV30,-,few,TRBJ1-5,CAWSPGRPSNQPQHF,TGTGCCTGGTCTCCGGGACGGCCTAGCAATCAGCCCCAGCATTTT
TRBV7-9,-,few,TRBJ2-1,CASSPDTLRFF,TGTGCCAGCAGCCCAGACACCTTAAGGTTCTTC
TRBV20-1,-,-,TRBJ2-3,CSAGRPSTDTQYF,TGCAGTGCTGGACGCCCCAGCACAGATACGCAGTATTTT
TRBV19,TRBD2,-,TRBJ2-7,CASSIPGLAGVYEQYF,TGTGCCAGTAGTATACCGGGACTAGCGGGCGTCTACGAGCAGTACTTC
TRBV20-1,TRBD2,few,TRBJ2-7,CSASGLAVPRFYEQYF,TGCAGTGCTTCCGGACTAGCGGTCCCCCGCTTCTACGAGCAGTACTTC
TRBV20-1,TRBD2,-,TRBJ2-3,CSATRPGLAGAGGVDTQYF,TGCAGTGCTACTAGACCGGGACTAGCGGGAGCCGGAGGAGTAGATACGCAGTATTTT
TRBV12-3/TRBV12-4,-,few,TRBJ2-1,CASSLRQSSYNEQFF,TGTGCCAGCAGTTTGAGACAGAGCTCCTACAATGAGCAGTTCTTC
TRBV4-1,TRBD1,-,TRBJ2-7,CASSLRQGAPYEQYF,TGCGCCAGCAGCCTACGACAGGGGGCCCCCTACGAGCAGTACTTC
TRBV18,-,-,TRBJ2-2,CASSPRQATGELFF,TGTGCCAGCTCACCTCGGCAGGCCACCGGGGAGCTGTTTTTT
TRBV7-3,-,-,TRBJ2-7,CASSLRGGREYEQYF,TGTGCCAGCAGCTTAAGAGGGGGGAGGGAGTACGAGCAGTACTTC
TRBV7-9,TRBD2,-,TRBJ2-3,CASSPPSGGTDTQYF,TGTGCCAGCAGCCCCCCAAGCGGGGGCACAGATACGCAGTATTTT
TRBV12-3/TRBV12-4,-,-,TRBJ1-1,CASSCPVNTEAFF,TGTGCCAGCAGTTGTCCGGTGAACACTGAAGCTTTCTTT
TRBV7-8,-,-,TRBJ2-3,CASSSVGADTQYF,TGTGCCAGCAGCTCCGTCGGGGCAGATACGCAGTATTTT
TRBV27,-,-,TRBJ2-5,CASGPHEALIETQYF,TGTGCCAGCGGACCTCATGAGGCCTTAATCGAGACCCAGTACTTC
TRBV7-9,TRBD2,-,TRBJ2-1,CASSQIAGMLSAQFF,TGTGCCAGCAGCCAGATAGCGGGGATGCTTTCCGCGCAGTTCTTC
TRBV14,TRBD2,-,TRBJ2-7,CASSRTGGFSYEQYF,TGTGCCAGCAGCCGGACGGGAGGGTTCTCCTACGAGCAGTACTTC
TRBV5-1,-,-,TRBJ1-6,CASSLVGENSPLHF,TGCGCCAGCAGCTTGGTGGGGGAAAATTCACCCCTCCACTTT
TRBV24-1,-,-,TRBJ2-6,CATSDHPGRGNSGANVLTF,TGTGCCACCAGTGATCACCCGGGACGGGGAAACTCTGGGGCCAACGTCCTGACTTTC
TRBV5-5,-,few,TRBJ1-2,CASSPVLTGPRAGYGYTF,TGTGCCAGCAGCCCAGTACTGACCGGGCCCCGGGCGGGCTATGGCTACACCTTC
TRBV15,-,-,TRBJ2-7,CATSPSSYEQYF,TGTGCCACCAGTCCGAGCTCCTACGAGCAGTACTTC
TRBV6-1,-,few,TRBJ2-7,CASSSLHESYEQYF,TGTGCCAGCAGTAGCCTACATGAGTCCTACGAGCAGTACTTC
TRBV7-9,-,few,TRBJ1-1,CASWGDTEAFF,TGTGCCTCATGGGGGGACACTGAAGCTTTCTTT
TRBV6-1,-,-,TRBJ2-2,CASSSSGTTHGQLFF,TGTGCCAGCAGTTCCTCCGGGACAACCCATGGTCAGCTGTTTTTT
TRBV18,-,many,TRBJ2-1,CASSPWTGYNEQFF,TGTGCCAGCTCGCCATGGACGGGTTACAATGAGCAGTTCTTC
TRBV12-3/TRBV12-4,-,few,TRBJ1-6,CASSLEQGNSPLHF,TGTGCCAGCAGTTTAGAACAGGGAAATTCACCCCTCCACTTT
TRBV4-1,TRBD1,few,TRBJ1-1,CASSQDLDRGDTEAFF,TGCGCCAGCAGCCAAGATCTGGACAGGGGAGACACTGAAGCTTTCTTT
TRBV7-6,-,few,TRBJ2-3,CASSLGLDFTDTQYF,TGTGCCAGCAGCTTAGGGCTGGATTTCACAGATACGCAGTATTTT